A selection of T cell receptor beta chains follows, all from one sample in a study of graft-versus-host responses after intestinal transplantation. Their target antigens are unknown. The repertoire was sequenced with immunoSEQ multiplex PCR; TCRdb's copy has only in-frame clones and lacks some. The sample consists of about 39,000 clones, 90% to 95% of them appearing once. Here the sequenced sample was unstimulated CD8+ T cells sorted from spleen or lymph node cells, taken before transplant. These receptors all come from a human donor who was the organ donor for an intestinal transplant. Each CDR3 is given with its conserved first and last residue. A D gene is named only where the DNA matches it firmly. Where a row states a size, it is once, few, many or the class of an expanded clone; other rows omit it.

-,TRBJ1-4,TRBV19,-,CASSMETEEQEKLFF,TGTGCCAGTAGTATGGAGACCGAGGAACAGGAAAAACTGTTTTTT
-,TRBJ1-5,TRBV4-1,-,CASSQGGTNQPQHF,TGCGCCAGCAGCCAAGGCGGCACCAATCAGCCCCAGCATTTT
-,TRBJ1-1,TRBV13,-,CASSGQTGFFTEAFF,TGTGCCAGCAGCGGGCAAACAGGGTTCTTCACTGAAGCTTTCTTT
-,TRBJ1-2,TRBV10-3,TRBD1,CAISEAGQVGGGYTF,TGTGCCATCAGTGAGGCCGGACAGGTCGGCGGCGGCTACACCTTC
-,TRBJ2-7,TRBV7-9,TRBD1,CASSGDSAYEQYF,TGTGCCAGCAGCGGGGACAGCGCCTACGAGCAGTACTTC
-,TRBJ2-7,TRBV28,-,CASTNTRGRRSAVYEQYF,TGTGCCAGCACTAACACCCGGGGGCGCCGCTCGGCGGTCTACGAGCAGTACTTC
-,TRBJ2-7,TRBV6-9,-,CASSYSTGAGEQYF,TGTGCCAGCAGTTACAGTACGGGGGCGGGTGAGCAGTACTTC
few,TRBJ1-3,TRBV4-1,TRBD1,CASSQRTGGAGNTIYF,TGCGCCAGCAGCCAAAGAACAGGGGGGGCTGGAAACACCATATATTTT
-,TRBJ1-6,TRBV9,-,CASSASGPPPLHF,TGTGCCAGCAGCGCATCAGGGCCTCCACCCCTCCACTTT
-,TRBJ2-2,TRBV7-8,TRBD2,CASSLVALRGVRDTGELFF,TGTGCCAGCAGCTTAGTAGCATTGCGGGGGGTCCGAGACACCGGGGAGCTGTTTTTT
-,TRBJ2-7,TRBV6-5,TRBD2,CASSNHLAGSYEQYF,TGTGCCAGCAGTAACCACCTAGCGGGGTCCTACGAGCAGTACTTC
-,TRBJ2-5,TRBV6-5,TRBD2,CASSLAGGSETQYF,TGTGCCAGCAGTTTAGCGGGGGGGAGTGAGACCCAGTACTTC
-,TRBJ1-1,TRBV9,-,CASSVGGQGLDTEAFF,TGTGCCAGCAGCGTAGGAGGGCAGGGGCTGGACACTGAAGCTTTCTTT
-,TRBJ1-1,TRBV5-4,-,CASSPKGPGTNTEAFF,TGTGCCAGCAGCCCCAAAGGTCCAGGAACGAACACTGAAGCTTTCTTT
-,TRBJ2-2,TRBV30,-,CAWPGIRETGELFF,TGTGCCTGGCCGGGGATCAGGGAAACCGGGGAGCTGTTTTTT
once,TRBJ2-7,TRBV2,-,CASSDTHSYEQYF,TGTGCCAGCAGTGATACGCACTCCTACGAGCAGTACTTC